Sequencing of this T cell receptor beta chain was carried out in a study of OX40 agonist ivuxolimab in advanced cancers. The CDR3 has 17 amino acids. Germline CDR1 reads MNHEY; CDR2 reads SMNVEV (reference sequence). V was pared by 4 bases and J by 0 bases, with 15 bases between. TCRdb's table, derived via immunoSEQ multiplex PCR, lists solely in-frame clones and lacks some. The repertoire has tens of thousands of clones, roughly 89% of them found once; the top ten carry under 0.4%. Sequences were derived from CD4+ or CD8+ T cells sorted from blood, sampled in a trial of the OX40 agonist ivuxolimab. The V call is TRBV27, the J call TRBJ1-4, with D unclear. This TCR came from an adult with an advanced solid tumor such as melanoma, head and neck, liver or kidney cancer. In DNA form, the CDR3 reads TGTGCCAGCAGTTCTTCCGCCGGGCCTGCAACTAATGAAAAACTGTTTTTT. It codes for CASSSSAGPATNEKLFF.